This T cell receptor beta chain emerged from a study of shared clonotypes between healthy human individuals. Sequenced by immunoSEQ multiplex PCR; TCRdb stores in-frame clones only, minus some. The profile covers about 680,000 clones, with less than 80% appearing a single time and approximately 1.8% taken by the ten largest. A CD45RA+ naive subset and a CD45RA-negative memory subset were split from CD4+ cells. Sequencing input: memory CD4+ T cells sorted from blood. This sample's subset: CD45RA-negative fraction. This clonotype was obtained from a woman aged 25 to 39 in good health.

This CDR3 reads CASSLGQYNHEQYF. The CDR3 nucleotides read TGTGCCAGCAGCTTAGGGCAGTACAATCACGAGCAGTACTTC. This chain uses TRBV7-9 with TRBJ2-7; no definite D call. Trimming took 1 base from V and 5 from J, leaving 12 bases between them. Per germline, CDR1 SEHNR and CDR2 FQNEAQ (reference sequence). The CDR3 spans 14 residues.